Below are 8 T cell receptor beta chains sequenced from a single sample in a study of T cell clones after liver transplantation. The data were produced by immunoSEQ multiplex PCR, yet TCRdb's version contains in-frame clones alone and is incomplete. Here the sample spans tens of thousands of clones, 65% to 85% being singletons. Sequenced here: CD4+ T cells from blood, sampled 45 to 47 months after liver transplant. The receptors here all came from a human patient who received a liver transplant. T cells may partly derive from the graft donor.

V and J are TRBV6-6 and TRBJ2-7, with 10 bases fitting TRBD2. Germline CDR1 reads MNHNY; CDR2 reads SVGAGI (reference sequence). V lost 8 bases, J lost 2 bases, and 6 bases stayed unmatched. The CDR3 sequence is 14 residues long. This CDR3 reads CASAYTSGTYEQYF. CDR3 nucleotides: TGTGCCAGCGCCTATACTAGCGGGACCTACGAGCAGTACTTC.

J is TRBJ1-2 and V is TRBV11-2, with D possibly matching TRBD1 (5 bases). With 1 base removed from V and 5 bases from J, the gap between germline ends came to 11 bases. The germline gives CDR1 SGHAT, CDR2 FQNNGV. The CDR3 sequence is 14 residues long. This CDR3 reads CASSLVDSLYGYTF. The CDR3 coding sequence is TGTGCCAGCAGCTTAGTAGACAGCTTATATGGCTACACCTTC.

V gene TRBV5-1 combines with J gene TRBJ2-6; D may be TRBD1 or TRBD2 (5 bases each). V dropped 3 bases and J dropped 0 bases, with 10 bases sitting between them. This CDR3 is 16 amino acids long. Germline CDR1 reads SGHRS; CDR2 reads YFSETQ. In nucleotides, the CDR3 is TGCGCCAGCAGCTGGGGACGGGACTCTGGGGCCAACGTCCTGACTTTC. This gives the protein CASSWGRDSGANVLTF.

CDR3 loop: CASSVISTDTQYF. The CDR3 DNA reads TGTGCCAGCAGCGTAATCAGCACAGATACGCAGTATTTT. The chain joins TRBV9 to TRBJ2-3; D not resolved. Per germline, CDR1 SGDLS and CDR2 YYNGEE. The germline V and J ends were trimmed by 1 base and 0 bases, with 3 bases remaining between them. The CDR3 loop spans 13 amino acids.

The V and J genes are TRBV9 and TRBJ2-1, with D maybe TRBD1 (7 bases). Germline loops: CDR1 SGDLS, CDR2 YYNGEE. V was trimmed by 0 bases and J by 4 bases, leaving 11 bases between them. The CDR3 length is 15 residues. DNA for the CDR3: TGTGCCAGCAGCGTAGGACCAGGGGGGTACAATGAGCAGTTCTTC. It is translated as CASSVGPGGYNEQFF.

CDR3 in DNA: TGCGCCAGCAGCCATTCTTGGACTAGCTTAGACGAGCAGTACTTC. Amino acid sequence: CASSHSWTSLDEQYF. The chain employs TRBV4-1 and TRBJ2-7; 8 bases match TRBD2. J gave up 5 bases and V 3 bases, and 9 bases lay outside the gene matches. From germline, CDR1 is MGHRA and CDR2 YSYEKL. CDR3 length equals 15 residues.

The DNA of the CDR3 is TGTGCCAGCAGTGCACCGGGGACTGGGGGCGATGAGCAGTTCTTC. As protein: CASSAPGTGGDEQFF. V usage is TRBV14 and J usage is TRBJ2-1, with D perhaps given as TRBD1 or TRBD2 (6 bases each). This CDR3 comprises 15 residues. CDR1 is SGHDN and CDR2 is FVKESK in the germline V gene. V was pared by 6 bases and J by 8 bases, with 20 bases between.

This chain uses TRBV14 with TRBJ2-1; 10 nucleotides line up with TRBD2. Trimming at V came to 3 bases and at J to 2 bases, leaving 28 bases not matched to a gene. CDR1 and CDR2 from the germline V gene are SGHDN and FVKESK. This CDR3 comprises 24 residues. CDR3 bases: TGTGCCAGCAGCCAGAAAACTAATGGTGTAACATTGTGGGGACTAGCGAGTCCCTACAATGAGCAGTTCTTC. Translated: CASSQKTNGVTLWGLASPYNEQFF.